The subject of this entry is one T cell receptor beta chain. Study donors comprised healthy, HIV-negative adults devoid of recent acute infection or vaccination. PCR replicates from unsorted PBMC used around 300 ng DNA, and this amount was about 30,000 T cell genomes. Assay: immunoSEQ multiplex PCR; the TCRdb copy retains only in-frame clones and omits some. The repertoire consists of about 520,000 clones, with about 84% occurring once and the leading ten covering roughly 13%. The sample comes from a study of shared clonotypes between healthy human individuals. The sample consisted of PBMCs. This clonotype was obtained from a middle-aged woman in good health. Some clones in this sample may be carry-over from other donors' samples.

Written as DNA, the CDR3 is TGCGCCAGCAGCCTAGGGGGGCCGAACACTGAAGCTTTCTTT. This codes for CASSLGGPNTEAFF. V gene TRBV5-1 combines with J gene TRBJ1-1, with D possibly matching TRBD1 (6 bases). In germline, CDR1 is SGHRS, CDR2 YFSETQ. V lost 4 bases and J lost 1, with 11 bases in between. This CDR3 region has 14 residues.